The present T cell receptor (beta chain) was sequenced within a study of vaccination and CD4 T cells after COVID-19. Study-wide background: Convalescent donors were composed of six males and four females, of whom two were Hispanic. The cells in question were stimulated using overlapping spike peptides derived from SARS-CoV-2, HCoV-NL63, HCoV-OC43 and HCoV-229E.

On this clonotype: Its antigen is unidentified.

The germline gives CDR1 MNHNS, CDR2 SASEGT. The CDR3 has 14 residues. J lost 5 bases, V lost 7 bases, and 5 bases had no gene match. Regarding treatment: roughly nine-day PBMC culture with coronavirus spike peptide pools or control peptides (ViraFEST assay). Oncomine TCR Beta short-read sequencing was applied to DNA from cultured CD4+ T cells. From the PCR reads, TCRdb called clonotypes with MiXCR, one entry per CDR3 protein. Among over 15,000 distinct CDR3 sequences listed, more than 70% were seen once. The TCR sequence derives from a human donor who received a COVID-19 vaccine. This specimen consisted of CD4+ T cells from blood, cultured in vitro, obtained after SARS-CoV-2 vaccination. This chain connects TRBV6-1 to TRBJ1-6, with TRBD1 matching 7 bases. CDR3 bases: TGTGCCAGCATCGACGACAGGGATAATTCACCCCTCCACTTT. It specifies CASIDDRDNSPLHF.